A selection of T cell receptor beta chains follows, all from one sample in a study of T cell responses to AZD1222 COVID-19 vaccine. Here immunoSEQ multiplex PCR was the method, and the copy in TCRdb shows in-frame clones only, minus some. Of around 84,000 clones detected, 86% appear once; the ten largest clones hold 8.5% to 9%. Material: peripheral blood, obtained on day 0 of AZD1222 vaccination. The receptors shown here come from an adult in good health. Each CDR3 is given with its conserved first and last residue. D genes are given only for firm matches. A clone size is listed for some rows: how often the clone was seen (once, few, many), or a class if it is expanded.

V gene	J gene	clone size	D gene	CDR3 DNA	CDR3 protein
TRBV6-5	TRBJ1-5	-	TRBD1	TGTGCCAGCAGTCCGCACAGGGGCCCCAATCAGCCCCAGCATTTT	CASSPHRGPNQPQHF
TRBV3-1/TRBV3-2	TRBJ2-3	-	-	TGTGCCACTGCGGGCACAGATACGCAGTATTTT	CATAGTDTQYF
TRBV6-5	TRBJ2-7	-	-	TGTGCCAGCAGGGGGGGGGCGAACGGCGAGCAGTACTTC	CASRGGANGEQYF
TRBV2	TRBJ1-5	-	-	TGTGCCAGCGGACCTCGACCGGGACTTGACAGCCACTTCAATCAGCCCCAGCATTTT	CASGPRPGLDSHFNQPQHF
TRBV2	TRBJ2-3	-	-	TGTGCCAGCAGGAAGGGGTCACACACAGATACGCAGTATTTT	CASRKGSHTDTQYF
TRBV5-1	TRBJ2-7	-	-	TGCGCCAGCAGCGCGGACGGTTACGAGCAGTACTTC	CASSADGYEQYF
TRBV7-2	TRBJ2-7	few	TRBD2	TGTGCCAGCAGCCAACAGCGGGAGTTCTACGAGCAGTACTTC	CASSQQREFYEQYF
TRBV7-2	TRBJ2-7	-	TRBD2	TGTGCCAGCAGCTCGCCTCGACTAGCGGGAGGCAAATACTACGAGCAGTACTTC	CASSSPRLAGGKYYEQYF
TRBV11-2	TRBJ1-2	few	-	TGTGCCAGCAGCAAAGAGGGGGGAGCAACCTATGGCTACACCTTC	CASSKEGGATYGYTF
TRBV4-1	TRBJ2-1	-	TRBD2	TGCGCCAGCAGCCCGCTTGGGCTAGCGGGAGGGGATGAGCAGTTCTTC	CASSPLGLAGGDEQFF
TRBV5-1	TRBJ1-2	-	-	TGCGCCAGCAGCTTGGTGGCAGGTTCTAGCTATGGCTACACCTTC	CASSLVAGSSYGYTF
TRBV29-1	TRBJ2-1	once	TRBD2	TGCAGCGCTGGACTAGCGGGCGGGGCCTACAATGAGCAGTTCTTC	CSAGLAGGAYNEQFF
TRBV28	TRBJ2-4	-	TRBD2	TGTGCCAGCAGTCCCCGGACTAGCGGGAGAGTGGGAAACATTCAGTACTTC	CASSPRTSGRVGNIQYF
TRBV9	TRBJ2-1	-	TRBD2	TGTGCCAGCAGCGTAAGCGGGAGGAACAATGAGCAGTTCTTC	CASSVSGRNNEQFF
TRBV30	TRBJ1-2	-	TRBD1	TGTGCCTGGAGCTGGACAGGAGGCTACACCTTC	CAWSWTGGYTF
TRBV7-9	TRBJ2-5	-	-	TGTGCCAGCAGCTTAGCGTTGACCGCGGTACAAGAGACCCAGTACTTC	CASSLALTAVQETQYF
TRBV19	TRBJ2-7	-	-	TGTGCCAGTAGTGGACGAGGAGCGCGCTACGAGCAGTACTTC	CASSGRGARYEQYF
TRBV3-1/TRBV3-2	TRBJ1-1	-	-	TGTGCCAGCAGCCAAAACACTGAAGCTTTCTTT	CASSQNTEAFF
TRBV7-3	TRBJ2-7	few	TRBD1	TGTGCCAGCAGCGAGGGACAGGGGGCTCACCACGAGCAGTACTTC	CASSEGQGAHHEQYF
TRBV5-1	TRBJ2-5	-	TRBD1	TGCGCCAGCGCGGGACAGGGGCAAGAGACCCAGTACTTC	CASAGQGQETQYF
TRBV23-1	TRBJ1-5	-	-	TGCGCCAGCAGTTCACGTCTCGGGCCCCAGCATTTT	CASSSRLGPQHF
TRBV7-6	TRBJ2-3	-	-	TGTGCCAGCAGCTCATTAGATGTACGGCAGTATTTT	CASSSLDVRQYF
TRBV27	TRBJ2-7	few	-	TGTGCCAGCAGTCTAGAGGGTCCCTACGAGCAGTACTTC	CASSLEGPYEQYF
TRBV21-1	TRBJ2-7	-	-	TGTGCCAGCAGCAAAGACGGGAAAAACGAGCAGTACTTC	CASSKDGKNEQYF
TRBV24-1	TRBJ2-7	-	-	TGTGCCACCAGTGATTCGCCGGGACACCTCGGAGAGCAGTACTTC	CATSDSPGHLGEQYF
TRBV5-4	TRBJ2-5	-	TRBD1	TGTGCCAGCAGCAAGACAGGGCGCTCACAAGAGACCCAGTACTTC	CASSKTGRSQETQYF
TRBV7-2	TRBJ1-1	-	-	TGTGCCAGCAGCCCGGGACCCCTGGACACTGAAGCTTTCTTT	CASSPGPLDTEAFF
TRBV6-2/TRBV6-3	TRBJ1-5	few	-	TGTGCCAGCAGTATCTCGGGACCGGACAATCAGCCCCAGCATTTT	CASSISGPDNQPQHF
TRBV10-3	TRBJ1-2	-	-	TGTGCCATCAGGCCCGGGGAGTGGGACTATGGCTACACCTTC	CAIRPGEWDYGYTF
TRBV5-1	TRBJ2-3	-	TRBD2	TGCGCCAGCAGCCCCCGACTAGCGGGGGGCGGGACAGATACGCAGTATTTT	CASSPRLAGGGTDTQYF
TRBV27	TRBJ1-2	-	TRBD1	TGTGCCAGCAGTTTCTCTGGGACAGTCCAGTTGGGTCACTATGGCTACACCTTC	CASSFSGTVQLGHYGYTF
TRBV28	TRBJ1-1	-	-	TGTGCCAGCAGTTTGGTTAGGGTAAAAGCTTTCTTT	CASSLVRVKAFF
TRBV10-1	TRBJ2-1	-	-	TGCGCCAGCAGTGAGACAGGGTTGCCTTACAATGAGCAGTTCTTC	CASSETGLPYNEQFF
TRBV4-1	TRBJ2-1	few	TRBD2	TGCGCCAGCAGCCCCTTAGCGGGAGGCTACAATGAGCAGTTCTTC	CASSPLAGGYNEQFF
TRBV7-2	TRBJ2-1	-	TRBD2	TGTGCCAGCAGCCGTTGGACTAGCGGGAGTCTCCATGAGCAGTTCTTC	CASSRWTSGSLHEQFF